Following are 3 T cell receptor beta chains from one sample sequenced in a study of cytomegalovirus exposure and HLA in healthy donors. The PCR was carried out with 60 Vbeta primers and 13 Jbeta primers. The data were produced by immunoSEQ multiplex PCR, yet TCRdb's version contains in-frame clones alone and is incomplete. There are about 200,000 clones in the sample; 75% to 85% occur only once, and nearly 0.4% lies in the top ten. The specimen was PBMCs. These receptors were collected from a male donor in good health and CMV-seropositive.

This clone is a singleton in its sample. Here the CDR3 reads CAISERGGHGYTF. The CDR3 region has the DNA TGTGCCATCAGTGAAAGAGGGGGTCATGGCTACACCTTC. V is TRBV10-3 and J is TRBJ1-2, with D possibly matching TRBD1 (6 bases). From germline, CDR1 is ENHRY and CDR2 SYGVKD. This CDR3 is built from 13 residues. The V end was cut by 3 bases, the J end by 6 bases, with 11 bases between.

V gene TRBV9 combines with J gene TRBJ1-4; a possible D gene is TRBD1 (6 bases). The V end was cut by 2 bases, the J end by 1 base, with 12 bases between. CDR1 is SGDLS, CDR2 YYNGEE, per germline. This CDR3 is built from 16 residues. CDR3 sequence reads: CASSVGRGVTNEKLFF. The CDR3 DNA follows: TGTGCCAGCAGCGTCGGCAGGGGAGTAACTAATGAAAAACTGTTTTTT.

The chain couples TRBV29-1 to TRBJ1-2; D possibly corresponds to TRBD1 (6 bases). The germline CDR1 and CDR2 sequences are SQVTM and ANQGSEA. This CDR3 has 12 amino acids. With 6 bases removed from V and 2 bases from J, the gap between germline ends came to 10 bases. CDR3 bases: TGCAGCGTGGCGACAGGAAACTATGGCTACACCTTC. This gives the protein CSVATGNYGYTF.